This T cell receptor beta chain was captured in a study of blood T cell repertoires in COVID-19 (dated by TCRdb to about 2020). A note on the overall study: Samples covering the acute and convalescent phases of COVID-19 were provided by collaborators in the United States, Italy and Spain. The material from the prospective study consisted of cDNA or gDNA derived from T cells, B-cell-depleted T cells, or PBMCs. Deeply sampled blood TCRbeta repertoires from subjects exposed to, actively infected with, or recovered from COVID-19 were included in the dataset. A freely available public database, intended as a resource for researchers studying the immune response to SARS-CoV-2, is where the repertoires were released. The samples were drawn from the first 160 participants of the ongoing ImmuneRACE study and from 1,254 subjects provided by 6 global collaborators. Sample metadata almost always included a de-identified subject ID, COVID-19 status, age in years and sex. HLA class I and class II types, where available, came from metadata supplied by the sample provider rather than from assay-based typing. The investigation overall reported the following: The amount of clinical and demographic metadata varied by source and participant and was provided uncurated.

The table lists this clone with a few counts. What antigen it recognizes has not been identified. Within one base of it there is no much larger clone, and no base qualities were kept. TCRbeta CDR3 regions were amplified from genomic DNA by means of the immunoSEQ Assay, a bias-controlled multiplex PCR. In the original analysis: Nucleated cell counts per sample were estimated from amplification of reference gene primers within the assay. To quantify the absolute abundance of each unique TCRbeta CDR3 rearrangement, sequence reads were collapsed and filtered. Productive Simpson clonality was computed per sample as the square root of Simpson's diversity index over productive rearrangements. The clones in this table, taken by TCRdb from immuneACCESS, are in-frame only. Not every clone is retained; where verified, under half of the shortfall comes from an unresolved V gene, and the cause of the rest is unknown. V and J calls and clone size are copied from that table; D and trimming were computed from the DNA. The sample profile shows about 200,000 clones; more than 75% of them were found once. Of the sample, roughly 5.5% falls within the top ten clones.

The collaborating institutions used their own protocols to collect whole blood in K2EDTA tubes. For TCRbeta analysis, collaborator samples were shipped as frozen whole blood, as isolated PBMCs, or as DNA extracted from either sample type. From cysteine to phenylalanine, the CDR3 is 15 amino acids long. The read is trimmed to its CDR3 DNA, 45 bases read in frame from base 1. V trim: 5 bases; J trim: 1 base; unmatched bases: 3. CDR1 and CDR2 were assigned from the germline V gene (reference sequence) as MNHEY and SMNVEV. In this chain, TRBV27 is recombined with TRBJ1-5, and 9 junction bases match TRBD1. The sequencing input was peripheral blood. The sequence derives from a man aged 35-49 years with active or convalescent COVID-19. The CDR3 amino acid sequence is: CASSVGQGSNQPQHF. The DNA sequence is TGTGCCAGCAGTGTGGGACAGGGAAGCAATCAGCCCCAGCATTTT.